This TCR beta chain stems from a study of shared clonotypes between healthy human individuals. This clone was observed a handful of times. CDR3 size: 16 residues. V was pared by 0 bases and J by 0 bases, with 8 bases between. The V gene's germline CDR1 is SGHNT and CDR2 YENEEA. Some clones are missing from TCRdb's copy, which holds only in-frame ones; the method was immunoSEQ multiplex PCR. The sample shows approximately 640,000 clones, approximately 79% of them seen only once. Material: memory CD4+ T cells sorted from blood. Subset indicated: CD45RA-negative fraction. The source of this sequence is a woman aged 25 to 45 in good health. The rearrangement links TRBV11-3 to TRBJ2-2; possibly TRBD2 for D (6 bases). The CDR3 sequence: CASSLDTGANTGELFF. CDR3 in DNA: TGTGCCAGCAGCTTAGACACGGGAGCGAACACCGGGGAGCTGTTTTTT.